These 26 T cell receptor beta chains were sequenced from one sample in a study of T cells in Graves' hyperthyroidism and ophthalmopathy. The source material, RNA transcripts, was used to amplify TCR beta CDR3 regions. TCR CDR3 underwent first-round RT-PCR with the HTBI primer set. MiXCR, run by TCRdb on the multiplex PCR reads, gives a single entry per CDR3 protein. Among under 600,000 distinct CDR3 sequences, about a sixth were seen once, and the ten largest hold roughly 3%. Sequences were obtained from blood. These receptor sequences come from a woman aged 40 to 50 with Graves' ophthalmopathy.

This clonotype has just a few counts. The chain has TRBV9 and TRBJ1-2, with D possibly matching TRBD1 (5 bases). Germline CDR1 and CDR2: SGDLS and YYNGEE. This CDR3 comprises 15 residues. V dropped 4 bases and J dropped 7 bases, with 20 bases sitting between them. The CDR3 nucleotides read TGTGCCAGCAGCACCCCCGGGCTGGGGCTGGGTGGCTACACCTTC. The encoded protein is CASSTPGLGLGGYTF.

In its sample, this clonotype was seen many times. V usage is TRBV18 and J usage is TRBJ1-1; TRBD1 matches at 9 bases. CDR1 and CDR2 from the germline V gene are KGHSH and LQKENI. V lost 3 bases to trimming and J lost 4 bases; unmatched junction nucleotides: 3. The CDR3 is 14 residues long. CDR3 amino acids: CASSPGTGTTEAFF. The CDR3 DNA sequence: TGTGCCAGCTCACCCGGGACAGGGACCACTGAAGCTTTCTTT.

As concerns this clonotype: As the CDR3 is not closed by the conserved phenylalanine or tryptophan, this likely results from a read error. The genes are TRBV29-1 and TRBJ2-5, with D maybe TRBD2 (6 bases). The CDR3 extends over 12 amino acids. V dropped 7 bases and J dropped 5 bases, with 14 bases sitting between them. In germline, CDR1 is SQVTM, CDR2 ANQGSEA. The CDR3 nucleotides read TGCAGCGCCTCTAGCGCTGGGGAGACCCAGTACCTC. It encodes CSASSAGETQYL.

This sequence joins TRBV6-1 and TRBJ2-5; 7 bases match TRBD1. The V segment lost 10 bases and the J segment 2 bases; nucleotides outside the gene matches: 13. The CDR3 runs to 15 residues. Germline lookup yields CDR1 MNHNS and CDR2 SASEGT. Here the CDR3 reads CAISPDRYKQETQYF. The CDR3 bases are TGTGCCATATCCCCGGACAGGTATAAACAAGAGACCCAGTACTTC.

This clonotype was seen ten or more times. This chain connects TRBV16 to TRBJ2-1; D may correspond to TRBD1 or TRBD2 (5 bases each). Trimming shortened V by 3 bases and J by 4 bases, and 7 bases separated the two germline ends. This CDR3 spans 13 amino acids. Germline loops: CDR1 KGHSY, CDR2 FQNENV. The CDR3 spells CASSHGGYNEQFF. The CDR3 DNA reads TGTGCCAGCAGCCATGGGGGTTACAATGAGCAGTTCTTC.

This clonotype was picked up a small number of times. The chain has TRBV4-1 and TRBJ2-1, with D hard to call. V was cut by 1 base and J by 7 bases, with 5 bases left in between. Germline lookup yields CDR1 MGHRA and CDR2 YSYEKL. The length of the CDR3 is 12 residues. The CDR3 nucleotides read TGCGCCAGCAGCCAAGGTATGAATGAGCAGTTCTTC. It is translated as CASSQGMNEQFF.

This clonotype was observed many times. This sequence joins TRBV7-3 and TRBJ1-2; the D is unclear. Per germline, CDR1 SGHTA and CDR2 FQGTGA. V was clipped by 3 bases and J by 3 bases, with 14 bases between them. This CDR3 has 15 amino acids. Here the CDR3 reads CASSFRYGPYYGYTF. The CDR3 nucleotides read TGTGCCAGCAGCTTCAGATACGGGCCGTACTATGGCTACACCTTC.

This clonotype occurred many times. For the CDR3, the DNA is TGTGCCAGCAGTTCCGCCCTTGGCTCTGGGGCCAACGTCCTGACTTTC. It yields the protein CASSSALGSGANVLTF. The chain is built from TRBV28 and TRBJ2-6, with D hard to call. CDR1 and CDR2 (germline): MDHEN, SYDVKM. The CDR3 spans 16 residues. The ends were cut back, 4 bases at V and 0 bases at J, with 10 bases in the middle.

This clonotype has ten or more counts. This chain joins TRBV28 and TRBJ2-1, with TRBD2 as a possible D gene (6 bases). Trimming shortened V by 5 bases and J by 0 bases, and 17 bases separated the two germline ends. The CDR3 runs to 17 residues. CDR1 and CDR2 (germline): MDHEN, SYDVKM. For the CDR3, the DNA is TGTGCCAGCAGTGGCGGGACTCCCGTCCGCTCCTACAATGAGCAGTTCTTC. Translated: CASSGGTPVRSYNEQFF.

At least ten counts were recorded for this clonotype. The CDR3 loop reads CASSEAVSWNQPQHF. CDR3 DNA sequence: TGTGCCAGCAGTGAAGCCGTAAGTTGGAATCAGCCCCAGCATTTT. The V call is TRBV2, the J call TRBJ1-5; D not resolved. V was clipped by 0 bases and J by 4 bases, with 10 bases between them. The CDR3 is 15 residues long. The V gene's germline CDR1 is SNHLY and CDR2 FYNNEI.

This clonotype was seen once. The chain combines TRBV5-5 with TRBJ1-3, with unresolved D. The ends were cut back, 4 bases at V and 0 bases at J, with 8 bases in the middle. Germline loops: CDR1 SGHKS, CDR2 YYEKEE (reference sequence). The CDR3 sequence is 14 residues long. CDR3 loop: CASSQLSSGNTIYF. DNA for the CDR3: TGTGCCAGCAGCCAACTGAGCTCTGGAAACACCATATATTTT. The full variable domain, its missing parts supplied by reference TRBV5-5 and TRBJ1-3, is DAGVTQSPTHLIKTRGQQVTLRCSPISGHKSVSWYQQVLGQGPQFIFQYYEKEERGRGNFPDRFSARQFPNYSSELNVNALLLGDSALYLCASSQLSSGNTIYFGEGSWLTVV.

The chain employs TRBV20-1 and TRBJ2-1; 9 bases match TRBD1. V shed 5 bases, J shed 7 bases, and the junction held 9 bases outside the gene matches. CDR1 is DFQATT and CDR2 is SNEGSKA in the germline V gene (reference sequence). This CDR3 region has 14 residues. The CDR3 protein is CSAATGTGRNEQFF. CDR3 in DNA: TGCAGTGCTGCAACCGGGACAGGGAGGAATGAGCAGTTCTTC.

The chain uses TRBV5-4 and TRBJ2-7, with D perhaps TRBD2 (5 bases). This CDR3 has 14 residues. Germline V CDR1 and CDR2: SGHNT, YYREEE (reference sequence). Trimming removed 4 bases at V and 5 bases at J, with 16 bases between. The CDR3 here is CASSTRNQRNEQYF. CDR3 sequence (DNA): TGTGCCAGCAGCACTAGAAATCAGCGGAACGAGCAGTACTTC.

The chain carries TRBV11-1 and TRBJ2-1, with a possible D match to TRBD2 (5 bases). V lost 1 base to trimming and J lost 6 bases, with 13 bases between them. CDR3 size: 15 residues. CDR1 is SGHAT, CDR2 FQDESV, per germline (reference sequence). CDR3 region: CASSLGTLDVNEQFF. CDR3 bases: TGTGCCAGCAGCTTAGGGACTCTGGACGTCAATGAGCAGTTCTTC.

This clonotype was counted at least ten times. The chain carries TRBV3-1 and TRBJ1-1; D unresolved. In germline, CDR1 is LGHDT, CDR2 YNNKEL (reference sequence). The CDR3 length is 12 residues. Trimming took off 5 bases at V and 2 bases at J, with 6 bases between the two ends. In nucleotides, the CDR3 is TGTGCCAGCAGCGCCCCAAACACTGAAGCTTTCTTT. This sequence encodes CASSAPNTEAFF.

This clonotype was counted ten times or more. The CDR3 sequence is CASSEQAQTNTEAFF. The CDR3 region has the DNA TGTGCCAGCAGTGAACAGGCACAGACGAACACTGAAGCTTTCTTT. The V and J genes are TRBV2 and TRBJ1-1; D not certain. V was clipped by 2 bases and J by 1 base, with 11 bases between them. Looked up from germline, CDR1 is SNHLY and CDR2 is FYNNEI. This CDR3 is 15 amino acids long.

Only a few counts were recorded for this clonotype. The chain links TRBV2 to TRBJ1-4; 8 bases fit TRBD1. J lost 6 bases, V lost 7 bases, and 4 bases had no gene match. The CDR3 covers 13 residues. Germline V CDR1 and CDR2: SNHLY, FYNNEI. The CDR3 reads CASKKDRDEKLFF. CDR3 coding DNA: TGTGCCAGCAAAAAGGACAGGGATGAAAAACTGTTTTTT.

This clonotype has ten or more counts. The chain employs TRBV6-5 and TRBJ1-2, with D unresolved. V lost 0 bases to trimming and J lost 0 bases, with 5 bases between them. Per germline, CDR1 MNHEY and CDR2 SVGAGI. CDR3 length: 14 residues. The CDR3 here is CASSYSQTNYGYTF. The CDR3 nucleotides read TGTGCCAGCAGTTACTCTCAGACTAACTATGGCTACACCTTC.

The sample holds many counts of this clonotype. CDR3: CASSLDLGQSKNIQYF. In DNA, the CDR3 is TGTGCCAGCAGCTTAGATTTGGGACAATCCAAAAACATTCAGTACTTC. The V and J genes are TRBV11-2 and TRBJ2-4; TRBD1 might be the D (6 bases). CDR1 is SGHAT and CDR2 is FQNNGV in the germline V gene. This CDR3 has 16 amino acids. V shed 0 bases and J shed 2 bases, with 11 bases lying between them. Looking up the rest from reference TRBV11-2 and TRBJ2-4 gives the full variable domain: EAGVAQSPRYKIIEKRQSVAFWCNPISGHATLYWYQQILGQGPKLLIQFQNNGVVDDSQLPKDRFSAERLKGVDSTLKIQPAKLEDSAVYLCASSLDLGQSKNIQYFGAGTRLSVL.

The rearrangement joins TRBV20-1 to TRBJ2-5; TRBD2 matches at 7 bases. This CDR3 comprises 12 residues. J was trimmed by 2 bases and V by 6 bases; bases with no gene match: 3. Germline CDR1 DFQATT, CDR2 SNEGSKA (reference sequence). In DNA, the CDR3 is TGCAGTGCACTAGCGATACAAGAGACCCAGTACTTC. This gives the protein CSALAIQETQYF.

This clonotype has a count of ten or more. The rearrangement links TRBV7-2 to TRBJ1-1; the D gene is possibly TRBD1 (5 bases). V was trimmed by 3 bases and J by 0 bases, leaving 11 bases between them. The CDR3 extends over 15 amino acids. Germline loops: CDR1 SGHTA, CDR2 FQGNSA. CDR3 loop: CASSFRELMNTEAFF. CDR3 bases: TGTGCCAGCAGCTTCAGGGAACTAATGAACACTGAAGCTTTCTTT.

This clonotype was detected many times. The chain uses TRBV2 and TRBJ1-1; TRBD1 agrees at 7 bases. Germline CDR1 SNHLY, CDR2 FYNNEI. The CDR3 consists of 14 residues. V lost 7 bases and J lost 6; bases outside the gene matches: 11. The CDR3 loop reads CASKGGGLRAEAFF. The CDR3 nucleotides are TGTGCCAGCAAGGGAGGGGGCCTGAGGGCTGAAGCTTTCTTT.

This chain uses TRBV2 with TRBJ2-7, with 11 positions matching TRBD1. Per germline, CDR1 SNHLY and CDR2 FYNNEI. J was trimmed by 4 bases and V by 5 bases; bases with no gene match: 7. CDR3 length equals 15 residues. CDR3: CASSSGQGVPYEQYF. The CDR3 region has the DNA TGTGCCAGCAGTTCGGGACAGGGGGTCCCGTACGAGCAGTACTTC.

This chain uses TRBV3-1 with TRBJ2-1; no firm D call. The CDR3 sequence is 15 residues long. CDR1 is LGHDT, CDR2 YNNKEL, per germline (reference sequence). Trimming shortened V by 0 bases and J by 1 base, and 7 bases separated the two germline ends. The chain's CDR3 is CASSQDLESYNEQFF. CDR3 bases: TGTGCCAGCAGCCAAGATCTGGAATCCTACAATGAGCAGTTCTTC.

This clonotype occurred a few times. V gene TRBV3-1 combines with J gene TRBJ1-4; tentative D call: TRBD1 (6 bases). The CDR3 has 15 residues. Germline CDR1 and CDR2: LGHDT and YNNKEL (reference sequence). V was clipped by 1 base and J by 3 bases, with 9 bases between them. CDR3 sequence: CASSQGPGANEKLFF. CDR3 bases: TGTGCCAGCAGCCAAGGTCCAGGGGCTAATGAAAAACTGTTTTTT.

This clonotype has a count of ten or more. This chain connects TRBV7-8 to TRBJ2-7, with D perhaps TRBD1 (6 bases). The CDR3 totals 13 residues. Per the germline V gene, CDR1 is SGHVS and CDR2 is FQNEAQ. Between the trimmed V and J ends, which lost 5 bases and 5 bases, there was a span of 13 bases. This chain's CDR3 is CASSREQGNEQYF. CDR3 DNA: TGTGCCAGCAGCCGGGAACAGGGAAACGAGCAGTACTTC.